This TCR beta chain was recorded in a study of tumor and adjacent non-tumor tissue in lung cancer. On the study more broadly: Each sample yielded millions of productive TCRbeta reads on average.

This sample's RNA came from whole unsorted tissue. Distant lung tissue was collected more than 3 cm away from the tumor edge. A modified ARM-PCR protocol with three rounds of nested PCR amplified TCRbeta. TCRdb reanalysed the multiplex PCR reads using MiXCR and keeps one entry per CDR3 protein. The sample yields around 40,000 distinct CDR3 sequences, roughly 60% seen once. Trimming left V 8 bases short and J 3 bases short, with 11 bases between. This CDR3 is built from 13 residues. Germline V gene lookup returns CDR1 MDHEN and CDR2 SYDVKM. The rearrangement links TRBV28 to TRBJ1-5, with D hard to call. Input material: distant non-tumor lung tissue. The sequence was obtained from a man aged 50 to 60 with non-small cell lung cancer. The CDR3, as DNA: TGTGCCAGCTTCCGAGGAGACAATCAGCCCCAGCATTTT. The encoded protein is CASFRGDNQPQHF.